This T cell receptor (beta chain) was retrieved from a study of response to subunit inactivated influenza vaccine. TCRdb reanalysed the RT-PCR reads using MiXCR and keeps one entry per CDR3 protein. The sample holds a few hundred thousand distinct CDR3 sequences, around 22% seen once. The table lists this clonotype with many counts. What it recognizes is unknown. Deletions cut 2 bases from V and 6 bases from J, with 5 bases between. The CDR3 is made up of 12 amino acids. Germline loops: CDR1 MNHNS, CDR2 SASEGT. General study results and limits: Authors suggested each seasonal flu vaccination may recruit only limited numbers of new T cells.

This TCR was recovered from a man between 50 and 69 years old who received an inactivated influenza vaccine. The sequencing used PBMCs from blood, collected less than 22 months after vaccination. The rearrangement joins TRBV6-1 to TRBJ1-5; unclear D gene. CDR3 sequence (DNA): TGTGCCAGCAGTGAATGGGGTCAGCCCCAGCATTTT. Encoded protein: CASSEWGQPQHF.